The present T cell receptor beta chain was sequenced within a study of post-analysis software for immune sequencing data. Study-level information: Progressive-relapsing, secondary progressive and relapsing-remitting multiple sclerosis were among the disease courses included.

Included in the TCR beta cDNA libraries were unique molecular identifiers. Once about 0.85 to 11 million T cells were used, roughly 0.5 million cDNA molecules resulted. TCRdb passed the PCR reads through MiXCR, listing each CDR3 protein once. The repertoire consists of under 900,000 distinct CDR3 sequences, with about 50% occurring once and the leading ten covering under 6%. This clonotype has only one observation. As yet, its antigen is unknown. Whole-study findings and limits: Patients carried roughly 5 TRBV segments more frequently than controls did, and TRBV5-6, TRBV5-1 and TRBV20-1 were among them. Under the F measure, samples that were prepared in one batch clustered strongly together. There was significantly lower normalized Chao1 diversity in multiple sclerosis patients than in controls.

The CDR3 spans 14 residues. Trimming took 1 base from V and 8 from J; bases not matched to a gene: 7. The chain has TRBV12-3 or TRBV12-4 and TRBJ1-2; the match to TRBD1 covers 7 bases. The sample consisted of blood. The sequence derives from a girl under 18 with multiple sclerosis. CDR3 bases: TGTGCCAGCAGTTTAGTTAGGGACAGCATAGGCTACACCTTC. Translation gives CASSLVRDSIGYTF.